This passage covers 26 T cell receptor beta chains from one sample sequenced in a study of cytomegalovirus exposure and HLA in healthy donors (dated by TCRdb to the late 2010s). Preparation of the library involved the immunoSEQ multiplex PCR assay. Drawn from immuneACCESS, this table holds only the in-frame rearrangements with V and J called that TCRdb kept. Clones are partly lost; checked studies trace under half to an unresolved V gene and leave the rest unexplained. The sample contains under 100,000 clones, 84% of them found a single time. The ten largest account for around 10% of the sample. Sequences were obtained from PBMCs. The receptor source for this set is a woman aged 18-29 years in good health and CMV-seropositive.

The CDR3 loop reads CASRLGGLGTEAFF. CDR3 in DNA: TGTGCCAGTAGGCTCGGGGGACTGGGAACTGAAGCTTTCTTT. This chain joins TRBV19 and TRBJ1-1; the D gene is possibly TRBD1 (5 bases). The germline V gene has CDR1 LNHDA and CDR2 SQIVND (reference sequence). V lost 6 bases and J 5 bases, leaving 16 bases between the germline ends. The CDR3 is made up of 14 amino acids.

The CDR3 sequence: CASSQQGGGAFAYEQYF. As DNA, the CDR3 is TGTGCCAGCAGTCAACAAGGCGGGGGGGCCTTCGCCTACGAGCAGTACTTC. J is TRBJ2-7 and V is TRBV28, with 9 bases matching TRBD2. Germline V CDR1 and CDR2: MDHEN, SYDVKM. Losses at the gene ends were 5 bases for V and 2 bases for J; bases not matched to a gene: 13. CDR3 length equals 17 residues.

This sequence joins TRBV19 and TRBJ2-1, with D possibly being TRBD1 (5 bases). CDR3 length: 16 amino acids. Germline V gives CDR1 LNHDA, CDR2 SQIVND (reference sequence). Trimming shortened V by 2 bases and J by 4 bases, and 15 bases separated the two germline ends. The CDR3 is CASSIKGRATYNEQFF. Here the CDR3 DNA reads TGTGCCAGTAGTATAAAGGGCAGGGCCACTTACAATGAGCAGTTCTTC.

The chain couples TRBV19 to TRBJ2-7; TRBD2 aligns across 7 bases. V was pared by 3 bases and J by 4 bases, with 12 bases of the junction left unmatched. Germline CDR1 is LNHDA and CDR2 is SQIVND (reference sequence). The CDR3 sequence is 16 residues long. The CDR3 region is CASSIGPPAGAYEQYF. CDR3 sequence (DNA): TGTGCCAGTAGTATCGGGCCCCCGGCGGGAGCTTACGAGCAGTACTTC.

The chain joins TRBV11-2 to TRBJ2-6; tentative D call: TRBD1 (6 bases). Trimming pared 9 bases from V and 1 base from J, leaving 13 bases between. The CDR3 loop spans 15 amino acids. Germline assignment: CDR1 SGHAT and CDR2 FQNNGV. The CDR3 sequence is CASHITGSGANVLTF. DNA for the CDR3: TGTGCCAGTCATATCACAGGGTCTGGGGCCAACGTCCTGACTTTC.

V usage is TRBV18 and J usage is TRBJ1-5, with a weak D call TRBD1 (6 bases). Germline V gene lookup returns CDR1 KGHSH and CDR2 LQKENI. The germline V and J ends were trimmed by 6 bases and 0 bases, with 18 bases remaining between them. CDR3 length equals 17 residues. CDR3 in DNA: TGTGCCAGCTCGCTACAGGGTTTGGTGAATAGCAATCAGCCCCAGCATTTT. This codes for CASSLQGLVNSNQPQHF.

J is TRBJ2-5 and V is TRBV28; the match to TRBD1 covers 9 bases. V lost 11 bases to trimming and J lost 7 bases; unmatched junction nucleotides: 11. Germline V gives CDR1 MDHEN, CDR2 SYDVKM. The CDR3 sequence is 13 residues long. The CDR3 region is CACLPGQGGTQYF. The CDR3 DNA is TGTGCCTGCCTCCCGGGACAGGGTGGGACCCAGTACTTC.

This sequence joins TRBV28 and TRBJ1-3, with TRBD1 matching over 7 bases. The CDR3 sequence is 14 residues long. V lost 5 bases, J lost 3 bases, and 4 bases stayed unmatched. In germline, CDR1 is MDHEN, CDR2 SYDVKM. CDR3 residues: CASSPTGFGNTIYF. CDR3 DNA: TGTGCCAGCAGTCCGACAGGGTTTGGAAACACCATATATTTT.

CDR3 nucleotide sequence: TGCGCCAGCAGCTTACTCACGAACACTGAAGCTTTCTTT. The encoded protein is CASSLLTNTEAFF. The J gene is TRBJ1-1, the V gene TRBV5-1; no firm D call. Trimming pared 2 bases from V and 1 base from J, leaving 6 bases between. Germline-derived CDR1 and CDR2 are SGHRS and YFSETQ. This CDR3 contains 13 residues.

V is TRBV19 and J is TRBJ2-5, with 7 bases that match TRBD2. CDR1 and CDR2 (germline): LNHDA, SQIVND (reference sequence). V trimming: 2 bases; J trimming: 3 bases; junction bases outside the gene matches: 3. The length of the CDR3 is 14 residues. This chain's CDR3 is CASSINAGEETQYF. For the CDR3, the DNA is TGTGCCAGTAGTATAAATGCGGGGGAAGAGACCCAGTACTTC.

This clone was seen just once. The chain has TRBV7-2 and TRBJ2-7; no definite D call. Germline CDR1 reads SGHTA; CDR2 reads FQGNSA. V was shortened by 1 base and J by 5 bases, with 6 bases between the two germline ends. The CDR3 covers 12 residues. CDR3 protein: CASSLDINEQYF. CDR3 sequence (DNA): TGTGCCAGCAGCTTAGACATAAACGAGCAGTACTTC.

The rearrangement links TRBV7-4 to TRBJ2-1, with 7 bases that match TRBD1. This CDR3 has 16 amino acids. J was trimmed by 6 bases and V by 5 bases; bases with no gene match: 13. In germline, CDR1 is SGHVT, CDR2 SQSDAQ. CDR3 in DNA: TGTGCCAGCAGCGGCGAAGGGCAGGGGGTAGGCAATGAGCAGTTCTTC. This sequence encodes CASSGEGQGVGNEQFF. Together with reference TRBV7-4 and TRBJ2-1, the CDR3 gives the full variable domain: GAGVSQSPRYKVAKRGRDVALRCDSISGHVTLYWYRQTLGQGSEVLTYSQSDAQRDKSGRPSGRFSAERPERSVSTLKIQRTEQGDSAVYLCASSGEGQGVGNEQFFGPGTRLTVL.

The chain uses TRBV7-2 and TRBJ2-3; no firm D call. The V end was cut by 5 bases, the J end by 0 bases, with 24 bases between. The CDR3 consists of 19 residues. Germline V gene data show CDR1 as SGHTA and CDR2 as FQGNSA. The CDR3 coding sequence is TGTGCCAGCAGCCCACTTATAGCAATGTTGCAATCTAGCACAGATACGCAGTATTTT. It translates to CASSPLIAMLQSSTDTQYF. Together with reference TRBV7-2 and TRBJ2-3, the CDR3 gives the full variable domain: GAGVSQSPSNKVTEKGKDVELRCDPISGHTALYWYRQSLGQGLEFLIYFQGNSAPDKSGLPSDRFSAERTGGSVSTLTIQRTQQEDSAVYLCASSPLIAMLQSSTDTQYFGPGTRLTVL.

This clone was observed a single time. The genes are TRBV20-1 and TRBJ1-4; D call uncertain. CDR3 length equals 11 residues. Trimming left V 4 bases short and J 7 bases short, with 7 bases between. Germline CDR1 reads DFQATT; CDR2 reads SNEGSKA (reference sequence). CDR3 amino acids: CSATVIEKLFF. The CDR3 bases are TGCAGTGCTACAGTGATTGAAAAACTGTTTTTT.

The chain couples TRBV28 to TRBJ1-2; D may be TRBD1 (5 bases). Trimming cost V 1 base and J 12 bases, with 12 bases left between them. Germline-derived CDR1 and CDR2 are MDHEN and SYDVKM. The CDR3 loop spans 12 amino acids. The CDR3 spells CASSLSVSGHTF. CDR3 DNA: TGTGCCAGCAGTTTATCAGTCTCAGGGCACACCTTC.

The chain uses TRBV4-3 and TRBJ2-5; weak D call: TRBD2 (7 bases). CDR3 size: 16 residues. CDR1 and CDR2 from the germline V gene are LGHNA and YSLEER. Trimming took off 0 bases at V and 7 bases at J, with 18 bases between the two ends. CDR3 loop: CASSQEGRGGVGTQYF. CDR3 nucleotide sequence: TGCGCCAGCAGCCAAGAAGGGAGAGGGGGGGTTGGGACCCAGTACTTC.

V is TRBV19 and J is TRBJ1-6; a possible D gene is TRBD1 (5 bases). The V end was cut by 4 bases, the J end by 9 bases, with 16 bases between. Germline assignment: CDR1 LNHDA and CDR2 SQIVND (reference sequence). CDR3 length equals 15 residues. The CDR3 region is CASSSAGQGTSPLHF. As DNA, the CDR3 is TGTGCCAGTAGTAGCGCGGGGCAGGGTACTTCACCCCTCCACTTT.

The chain is built from TRBV30 and TRBJ2-7; 9 nucleotides agree with TRBD1. The CDR3 is 16 amino acids. Germline CDR1 reads GTSNPN; CDR2 reads SVGIG (reference sequence). Trimming at V came to 2 bases and at J to 0 bases, leaving 8 bases not matched to a gene. This CDR3 reads CAWSYHRGLSSYEQYF. DNA for the CDR3: TGTGCCTGGAGTTACCACAGGGGGCTAAGCTCCTACGAGCAGTACTTC.

The count of this clone is one. Other DNA sequences from this sample encode an identical CDR3 as well. The chain has TRBV5-1 and TRBJ2-5; 8 positions agree with TRBD2. Germline V gives CDR1 SGHRS, CDR2 YFSETQ. This CDR3 is built from 14 residues. The trim removed 0 bases at V and 2 bases at J, leaving 0 bases unmatched. The CDR3 region is CASSLAGGQETQYF. CDR3 DNA sequence: TGCGCCAGCAGCTTGGCGGGGGGGCAAGAGACCCAGTACTTC. Together with reference TRBV5-1 and TRBJ2-5, the CDR3 gives the full variable domain: KAGVTQTPRYLIKTRGQQVTLSCSPISGHRSVSWYQQTPGQGLQFLFEYFSETQRNKGNFPGRFSGRQFSNSRSEMNVSTLELGDSALYLCASSLAGGQETQYFGPGTRLLVL.

This chain links TRBV7-8 with TRBJ1-1; TRBD1 might be the D (5 bases). This CDR3 is 19 amino acids long. Per the germline V gene, CDR1 is SGHVS and CDR2 is FQNEAQ. V was pared by 5 bases and J by 1 base, with 26 bases between. In DNA form, the CDR3 reads TGTGCCAGCAGCGTACCCCAAGGTGTTCGTGGGGGGACGAACACTGAAGCTTTCTTT. Protein product: CASSVPQGVRGGTNTEAFF.

The table lists this clone with a count of one. The V gene is TRBV6-5, the J gene TRBJ1-4, with D perhaps TRBD1 (6 bases). The V end lost 2 bases, the J end lost 9 bases, and 13 bases lay between the germline ends. From germline, CDR1 is MNHEY and CDR2 SVGAGI. The CDR3 totals 14 residues. The CDR3 is CASSYESQGKKLFF. Here the CDR3 DNA reads TGTGCCAGCAGTTACGAGAGTCAGGGGAAAAAACTGTTTTTT.

This clone has a single count. The chain carries TRBV6-4 and TRBJ2-7; 8 positions match TRBD1. Losses at the gene ends were 1 base for V and 5 bases for J; bases not matched to a gene: 28. Germline V gene data show CDR1 as MRHNA and CDR2 as SNTAGT. This CDR3 comprises 22 residues. The CDR3 region is CASSDLWTGLSGDPCTPDEQYF. CDR3 DNA: TGTGCCAGCAGTGACTTGTGGACAGGGCTCTCGGGTGATCCGTGTACTCCGGACGAGCAGTACTTC.

The CDR3 DNA reads TGTGCCAGCAACAGCAGGTCGACAGGGGCACCGGGAGGAGAGACCCAGTACTTC. Encoded protein: CASNSRSTGAPGGETQYF. This chain uses TRBV19 with TRBJ2-5; tentative D call: TRBD1 (8 bases). CDR1 is LNHDA and CDR2 is SQIVND in the germline V gene (reference sequence). This CDR3 region has 18 residues. V shed 9 bases and J shed 4 bases, with 30 bases lying between them.

The rearrangement links TRBV28 to TRBJ1-5; 10 bases line up with TRBD1. V lost 5 bases to trimming and J lost 6 bases; unmatched junction nucleotides: 10. The CDR3 is 16 residues long. Germline CDR1 and CDR2: MDHEN and SYDVKM. The CDR3 sequence is CASSTRTGGIGQPQHF. The CDR3 nucleotides read TGTGCCAGCAGTACTAGGACAGGGGGAATCGGTCAGCCCCAGCATTTT.

This sequence joins TRBV7-9 and TRBJ2-2, with a possible D match to TRBD1 (6 bases). This CDR3 comprises 15 residues. Germline V gene data show CDR1 as SEHNR and CDR2 as FQNEAQ (reference sequence). V was clipped by 1 base and J by 7 bases, with 13 bases between them. CDR3 loop: CASSLGPGADGELFF. The CDR3 region has the DNA TGTGCCAGCAGCTTAGGTCCAGGGGCGGACGGGGAGCTGTTTTTT.

The chain links TRBV9 to TRBJ1-1; no clear D. The CDR3 is made up of 14 amino acids. The V gene's germline CDR1 is SGDLS and CDR2 YYNGEE. V shed 4 bases and J shed 6 bases, with 16 bases lying between them. The CDR3 coding sequence is TGTGCCAGCAGCAATATGGCGGGGTTTGCTGAAGCTTTCTTT. Translating gives CASSNMAGFAEAFF.